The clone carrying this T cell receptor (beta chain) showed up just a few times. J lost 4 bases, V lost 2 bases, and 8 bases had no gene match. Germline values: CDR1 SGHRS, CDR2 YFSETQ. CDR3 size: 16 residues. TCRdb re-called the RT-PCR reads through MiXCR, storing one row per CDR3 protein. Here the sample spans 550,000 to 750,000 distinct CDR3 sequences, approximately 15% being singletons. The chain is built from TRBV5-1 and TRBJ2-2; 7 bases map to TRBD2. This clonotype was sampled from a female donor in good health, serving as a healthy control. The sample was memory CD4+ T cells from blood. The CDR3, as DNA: TGCGCCAGCAGCTTAAGAACTAGCGTCGGCACCGGGGAGCTGTTTTTT. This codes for CASSLRTSVGTGELFF. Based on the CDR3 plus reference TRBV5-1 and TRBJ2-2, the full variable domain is KAGVTQTPRYLIKTRGQQVTLSCSPISGHRSVSWYQQTPGQGLQFLFEYFSETQRNKGNFPGRFSGRQFSNSRSEMNVSTLELGDSALYLCASSLRTSVGTGELFFGEGSRLTVL.